The 27 T cell receptor beta chains presented below share a single source sample, sequenced in a study of T cell responses to AZD1222 COVID-19 vaccine. Generated by immunoSEQ multiplex PCR, the TCRdb table keeps only in-frame clones and is missing some. This sample has tens of thousands of clones; over 85% occur once, and the top ten carry more than 4%. The sequencing here drew on peripheral blood, taken on day 0 of AZD1222 vaccination. The origin of the receptors is an adult in good health.

This rearrangement joins TRBV27 to TRBJ1-5, with TRBD1 identical over 7 bases. The CDR3 is 14 residues long. In germline, CDR1 is MNHEY, CDR2 SMNVEV (reference sequence). Unmatched junction bases numbered 5, after V lost 3 bases and J lost 6 bases. This CDR3 reads CASSLGDSAQPQHF. In DNA form, the CDR3 reads TGTGCCAGCAGTTTGGGGGACAGTGCTCAGCCCCAGCATTTT.

This clone was seen just once. The chain joins TRBV14 to TRBJ2-7, with 7 bases fitting TRBD1. The V segment lost 3 bases and the J segment 9 bases; nucleotides outside the gene matches: 14. The CDR3 spans 15 residues. From germline, CDR1 is SGHDN and CDR2 FVKESK. Here the CDR3 reads CASSHQNNRGLGQYF. The CDR3 nucleotides are TGTGCCAGCAGCCACCAGAATAACAGGGGCCTCGGGCAGTACTTC. Using reference TRBV14 and TRBJ2-7 for the parts outside the CDR3, the full variable domain is EAGVTQFPSHSVIEKGQTVTLRCDPISGHDNLYWYRRVMGKEIKFLLHFVKESKQDESGMPNNRFLAERTGGTYSTLKVQPAELEDSGVYFCASSHQNNRGLGQYFGPGTRLTVT.

The V gene is TRBV5-1, the J gene TRBJ2-2; possibly TRBD1 for D (5 bases). V was cut by 3 bases and J by 3 bases, with 15 bases left in between. CDR1 and CDR2 from the germline V gene are SGHRS and YFSETQ. The CDR3 runs to 16 residues. CDR3 residues: CASSWGRNRDTGELFF. In DNA, the CDR3 is TGCGCCAGCAGCTGGGGCCGGAACCGGGACACCGGGGAGCTGTTTTTT.

The chain employs TRBV7-8 and TRBJ1-1; a possible D gene is TRBD1 (5 bases). CDR1 and CDR2 (germline): SGHVS, FQNEAQ. CDR3 length: 14 residues. V lost 2 bases to trimming and J lost 0 bases, with 7 bases between them. CDR3 in DNA: TGTGCCAGCAGCTTAACAGGCATGAACACTGAAGCTTTCTTT. This encodes CASSLTGMNTEAFF.

This chain uses TRBV2 with TRBJ2-1; the match to TRBD2 covers 8 bases. Germline V lookup: CDR1 SNHLY, CDR2 FYNNEI. CDR3 length: 13 amino acids. The ends lost 6 bases at V and 7 bases at J; junction bases unmatched: 5. The CDR3 DNA reads TGTGCCAGCAGCGGACTAGCTGGGAATGAGCAGTTCTTC. This gives the protein CASSGLAGNEQFF. Based on the CDR3 plus reference TRBV2 and TRBJ2-1, the full variable domain is EPEVTQTPSHQVTQMGQEVILRCVPISNHLYFYWYRQILGQKVEFLVSFYNNEISEKSEIFDDQFSVERPDGSNFTLKIRSTKLEDSAMYFCASSGLAGNEQFFGPGTRLTVL.

V is TRBV28 and J is TRBJ2-3, with a tentative D call TRBD2 (5 bases). This CDR3 comprises 13 residues. CDR1 and CDR2 from the germline V gene are MDHEN and SYDVKM. The germline V and J ends were trimmed by 3 bases and 4 bases, with 8 bases remaining between them. The CDR3 is CASSLEESDTQYF. The CDR3 DNA sequence: TGTGCCAGCAGTTTGGAGGAATCAGATACGCAGTATTTT.

The CDR3 sequence is CASILLVGEKLFF. The DNA of the CDR3 is TGTGCCAGCATTTTATTGGTTGGTGAAAAACTGTTTTTT. This sequence joins TRBV2 and TRBJ1-4, with D unclear. Germline assignment: CDR1 SNHLY and CDR2 FYNNEI. The CDR3 loop spans 13 amino acids. V dropped 7 bases and J dropped 7 bases, with 13 bases sitting between them.

This sequence joins TRBV9 and TRBJ1-1, with D possibly matching TRBD1 (5 bases). CDR1 SGDLS and CDR2 YYNGEE come from the germline V gene. V dropped 3 bases and J dropped 4 bases, with 13 bases sitting between them. This CDR3 comprises 14 residues. The CDR3 DNA reads TGTGCCAGCAGCGCCGGGACCATGGGCACTGAAGCTTTCTTT. It is translated as CASSAGTMGTEAFF. Using reference TRBV9 and TRBJ1-1 for the parts outside the CDR3, the full variable domain is DSGVTQTPKHLITATGQRVTLRCSPRSGDLSVYWYQQSLDQGLQFLIQYYNGEERAKGNILERFSAQQFPDLHSELNLSSLELGDSALYFCASSAGTMGTEAFFGQGTRLTVV.

The rearrangement links TRBV5-1 to TRBJ1-1, with TRBD1 as a possible D gene (6 bases). This CDR3 region has 13 residues. V dropped 2 bases and J dropped 3 bases, with 8 bases sitting between them. Per germline, CDR1 SGHRS and CDR2 YFSETQ. CDR3 coding DNA: TGCGCCAGCAGCTTACGACAGGACACTGAAGCTTTCTTT. It is translated as CASSLRQDTEAFF.

This chain links TRBV7-6 with TRBJ2-3; 9 bases are shared with TRBD2. Germline V CDR1 and CDR2: SGHVS, FNYEAQ. The CDR3 has 14 residues. V shed 7 bases, J shed 2 bases, and the junction held 4 bases outside the gene matches. The CDR3 is CASKAGGFTDTQYF. In DNA, the CDR3 is TGTGCCAGCAAAGCGGGGGGATTCACAGATACGCAGTATTTT. Supplemented by reference TRBV7-6 and TRBJ2-3, the full variable domain reads GAGVSQSPRYKVTKRGQDVALRCDPISGHVSLYWYRQALGQGPEFLTYFNYEAQQDKSGLPNDRFSAERPEGSISTLTIQRTEQRDSAMYRCASKAGGFTDTQYFGPGTRLTVL.

This chain uses TRBV27 with TRBJ1-5, with D perhaps TRBD1 (5 bases). V shed 6 bases and J shed 0 bases, with 18 bases lying between them. The length of the CDR3 is 17 residues. Germline V CDR1 and CDR2: MNHEY, SMNVEV (reference sequence). CDR3 nucleotide sequence: TGTGCCAGCAGACTGTTTGGCAGGGTCTATAGCAATCAGCCCCAGCATTTT. It codes for CASRLFGRVYSNQPQHF.

The chain combines TRBV30 with TRBJ2-7, with 10 bases matching TRBD2. The CDR3 is 15 amino acids. Germline lookup yields CDR1 GTSNPN and CDR2 SVGIG (reference sequence). V was pared by 5 bases and J by 5 bases, with 12 bases of the junction left unmatched. In DNA, the CDR3 is TGTGCCTGGCGAGCGGGGGGGCAAACGTGGGACGAGCAGTACTTC. Translating gives CAWRAGGQTWDEQYF.

This rearrangement joins TRBV5-4 to TRBJ1-1, with D possibly matching TRBD1 (5 bases). Trimming shortened V by 10 bases and J by 13 bases, and 14 bases separated the two germline ends. The CDR3 covers 9 residues. Germline V gene sequence: CDR1 SGHNT, CDR2 YYREEE (reference sequence). CDR3 sequence: CAWGVPGFF. CDR3 DNA sequence: TGTGCCTGGGGGGTGCCCGGTTTCTTT.

The chain uses TRBV6-5 and TRBJ2-1; no clear D gene. V lost 4 bases, J lost 5 bases, and 15 bases lay in between. The length of the CDR3 is 15 residues. Germline V gene sequence: CDR1 MNHEY, CDR2 SVGAGI. CDR3 loop: CASSSYLTYDNEQFF. Written as DNA, the CDR3 is TGTGCCAGCAGTTCCTATTTGACATACGACAATGAGCAGTTCTTC.

J is TRBJ1-1 and V is TRBV7-3, with 8 positions matching TRBD1. There are 12 residues in the CDR3. J was trimmed by 7 bases and V by 5 bases; bases with no gene match: 3. Germline values: CDR1 SGHTA, CDR2 FQGTGA. The CDR3 spells CASSLGQGEAFF. As DNA, the CDR3 is TGTGCCAGCAGCCTAGGACAGGGTGAAGCTTTCTTT.

V is TRBV12-3 or TRBV12-4 and J is TRBJ1-1, with D perhaps matching TRBD1 (5 bases). Trimming removed 3 bases at V and 6 bases at J, with 8 bases between. The CDR3 covers 12 residues. The CDR3 loop is CASSFGGAEAFF. In nucleotides, the CDR3 is TGTGCCAGCAGTTTCGGGGGGGCTGAAGCTTTCTTT.

This clone was found a few times. This sequence joins TRBV7-2 and TRBJ1-1, with D possibly being TRBD1 (6 bases). Germline-derived CDR1 and CDR2 are SGHTA and FQGNSA. This CDR3 comprises 13 residues. Trimming shortened V by 6 bases and J by 1 base, and 9 bases separated the two germline ends. This CDR3 is CASSSDRNTEAFF. CDR3 sequence (DNA): TGTGCCAGCAGTTCGGACAGGAACACTGAAGCTTTCTTT.

The V call is TRBV7-3, the J call TRBJ2-7; 8 bases map to TRBD1. This CDR3 contains 15 residues. CDR1 and CDR2 (germline): SGHTA, FQGTGA. The junction had 6 bases not matched to a gene; V was cut back by 1 base and J by 4 bases. The chain's CDR3 is CASSLRQGAEYEQYF. The DNA of the CDR3 is TGTGCCAGCAGCTTAAGGCAGGGGGCGGAATACGAGCAGTACTTC. The full variable domain, in which reference TRBV7-3 and TRBJ2-7 provide the parts outside the CDR3, is GAGVSQTPSNKVTEKGKYVELRCDPISGHTALYWYRQSLGQGPEFLIYFQGTGAADDSGLPNDRFFAVRPEGSVSTLKIQRTERGDSAVYLCASSLRQGAEYEQYFGPGTRLTVT.

The V and J genes are TRBV7-6 and TRBJ1-1; 9 bases agree with TRBD1. Trimming at V came to 0 bases and at J to 3 bases, leaving 20 bases not matched to a gene. The CDR3 extends over 21 amino acids. Per germline, CDR1 SGHVS and CDR2 FNYEAQ. The CDR3 sequence: CASSLAHFPLRDRVTDTEAFF. The CDR3 DNA reads as TGTGCCAGCAGCTTAGCCCACTTCCCCCTCCGGGACAGGGTCACGGACACTGAAGCTTTCTTT.

The V gene is TRBV10-3, the J gene TRBJ2-7; 10 bases line up with TRBD2. J was trimmed by 0 bases and V by 3 bases; bases with no gene match: 5. Germline CDR1 ENHRY, CDR2 SYGVKD. CDR3 length: 16 residues. The CDR3: CAISEAGTSDSYEQYF. DNA for the CDR3: TGTGCCATCAGTGAAGCCGGGACTAGCGACTCCTACGAGCAGTACTTC.

CDR3 sequence: CASMLRQGDEQFF. In nucleotides, the CDR3 is TGTGCCAGCATGTTGAGACAGGGCGATGAGCAGTTCTTC. The genes are TRBV6-5 and TRBJ2-1; 7 bases are a match to TRBD1. Trimming cost V 7 bases and J 8 bases; bases outside gene matches: 8. CDR3 length: 13 residues. Germline V gene data show CDR1 as MNHEY and CDR2 as SVGAGI.

The chain uses TRBV6-1 and TRBJ2-1; TRBD2 might be the D (6 bases). Trimming removed 6 bases from V and 4 bases from J, with 19 bases in between. This CDR3 contains 16 residues. Looked up from germline, CDR1 is MNHNS and CDR2 is SASEGT. CDR3 residues: CASSEQRTTLYNEQFF. As DNA, the CDR3 is TGTGCCAGCAGCGAACAGAGGACTACTCTTTACAATGAGCAGTTCTTC.

In this sample, this clone turned up once. This chain connects TRBV6-5 to TRBJ2-7, with 7 bases fitting TRBD1. Germline values: CDR1 MNHEY, CDR2 SVGAGI. This CDR3 is built from 15 residues. V was clipped by 5 bases and J by 3 bases; unmatched bases: 10. The CDR3 reads CASSRTGTVYYEQYF. CDR3 nucleotides: TGTGCCAGCAGTCGAACCGGGACAGTCTACTACGAGCAGTACTTC.

The J gene is TRBJ2-1, the V gene TRBV10-3; 7 bases are a match to TRBD1. Germline lookup yields CDR1 ENHRY and CDR2 SYGVKD. CDR3 length equals 14 residues. V trimming: 6 bases; J trimming: 6 bases; junction bases outside the gene matches: 8. For the CDR3, the DNA is TGTGCCATCAGCTCCGGGACAGCCAGCAATGAGCAGTTCTTC. Protein sequence: CAISSGTASNEQFF.

The chain employs TRBV7-3 and TRBJ1-2; D might be TRBD1 (5 bases). The germline CDR1 and CDR2 sequences are SGHTA and FQGTGA. V was shortened by 2 bases and J by 5 bases, with 15 bases between the two germline ends. CDR3 size: 15 residues. CDR3 loop: CASSLSGRGPYGYTF. CDR3 DNA sequence: TGTGCCAGCAGCTTATCGGGGAGGGGACCTTATGGCTACACCTTC. Looking up the rest from reference TRBV7-3 and TRBJ1-2 gives the full variable domain: GAGVSQTPSNKVTEKGKYVELRCDPISGHTALYWYRQSLGQGPEFLIYFQGTGAADDSGLPNDRFFAVRPEGSVSTLKIQRTERGDSAVYLCASSLSGRGPYGYTFGSGTRLTVV.

The CDR3 spells CASSTAQGNTEAFF. DNA for the CDR3: TGTGCCAGCAGCACCGCCCAGGGAAACACTGAAGCTTTCTTT. V usage is TRBV5-4 and J usage is TRBJ1-1; D is possibly TRBD1 (5 bases). The length of the CDR3 is 14 residues. In germline, CDR1 is SGHNT, CDR2 YYREEE (reference sequence). Trimming left V 4 bases short and J 2 bases short, with 12 bases between.

The CDR3 here is CASSLQGRSGYTF. In nucleotides, the CDR3 is TGTGCCAGCAGTTTACAGGGACGGAGTGGCTACACCTTC. The gene calls are TRBV6-2 or TRBV6-3 and TRBJ1-2, with D possibly TRBD1 on 6 matching bases. The CDR3 has 13 amino acids. V was clipped by 4 bases and J by 7 bases, with 13 bases between them. CDR1 and CDR2 from the germline V gene are MNHEY and SVGEGT.